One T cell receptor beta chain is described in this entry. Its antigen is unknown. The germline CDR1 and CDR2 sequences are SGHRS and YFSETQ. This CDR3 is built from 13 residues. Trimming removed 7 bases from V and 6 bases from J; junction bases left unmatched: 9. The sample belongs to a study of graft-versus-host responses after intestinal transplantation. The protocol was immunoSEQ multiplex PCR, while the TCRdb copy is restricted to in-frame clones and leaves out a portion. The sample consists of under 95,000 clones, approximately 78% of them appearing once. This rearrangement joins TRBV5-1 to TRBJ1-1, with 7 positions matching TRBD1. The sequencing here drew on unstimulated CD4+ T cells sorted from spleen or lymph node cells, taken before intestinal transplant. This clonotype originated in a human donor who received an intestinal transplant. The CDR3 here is CASGDRVEAEAFF. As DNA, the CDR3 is TGCGCCAGCGGCGACAGGGTGGAGGCTGAAGCTTTCTTT.